Listed below are T cell receptor beta chains from one sample, sequenced in a study of blood T cells in healthy people across ages. TCRdb itself ran the 5' RACE reads through MiXCR, one entry per CDR3 protein. The top ten hold 2.5% to 3.5% of the sample, which has approximately 780,000 distinct CDR3 sequences, roughly 24% seen once. The data also belong to a second study, concerning T cells of mothers and their children.

The source material was blood. The receptor set was obtained from a boy younger than 18 in good health. Both conserved end residues are trimmed from each CDR3. The size field is filled for only some rows; it gives once, few, many or a size class.

-	TRBJ2-7	12	TRBV27	ASSVIGVDYEQY
-	-	14	TRBV24-1	ATSDSTSGGPNEQF
-	TRBJ2-3	13	TRBV25-1	ASSDLHLHTDTQY
-	TRBJ1-2	14	TRBV3-1	ASSQERTDNTYGYT
few	TRBJ1-5	13	TRBV6-6	ATSDPGGYYQPQH
few	TRBJ2-5	10	TRBV20-1	SARDRSETQY
-	TRBJ1-5	14	TRBV7-4	ASSLGRGGGDQPQH
-	TRBJ1-2	8	TRBV28	ATRGNGYT
few	TRBJ2-5	13	TRBV5-5	ASSPGPSKAETQY
few	TRBJ2-3	12	TRBV12-3/TRBV12-4	ASSFDSHTDTQY
few	TRBJ2-1	13	TRBV28	ASSSIKVTYNEQF
many	TRBJ2-1	11	TRBV4-1	ASSQVSYNEQF
-	TRBJ2-2	12	TRBV6-6	ASSYYTRTGELF
many	TRBJ2-7	11	TRBV6-5	ASSYSGSYEQY
-	TRBJ2-6	15	TRBV4-1	ASSQRTRRAGANVLT
few	TRBJ1-4	13	TRBV3-1	ASSQAGLFVEKLF
few	TRBJ1-1	12	TRBV6-5	ASSPLREGTEAF
-	TRBJ2-3	13	TRBV12-3/TRBV12-4	ASSGFGGITDTQY
-	TRBJ2-5	16	TRBV4-1	ASSQDGSGPVGRETQY
-	TRBJ2-6	13	TRBV4-1	ASSQDGVGANVLT
few	TRBJ2-5	13	TRBV12-3/TRBV12-4	ASSWTGSRGETQY
-	TRBJ2-5	12	TRBV28	ASSSIQGAGEQY
few	TRBJ2-1	13	TRBV2	ASSRSTGPYNEQF
few	TRBJ1-5	13	TRBV19	ASSIMTGGNQPQH
-	TRBJ2-1	14	TRBV5-1	ASSLASGASYNEQF